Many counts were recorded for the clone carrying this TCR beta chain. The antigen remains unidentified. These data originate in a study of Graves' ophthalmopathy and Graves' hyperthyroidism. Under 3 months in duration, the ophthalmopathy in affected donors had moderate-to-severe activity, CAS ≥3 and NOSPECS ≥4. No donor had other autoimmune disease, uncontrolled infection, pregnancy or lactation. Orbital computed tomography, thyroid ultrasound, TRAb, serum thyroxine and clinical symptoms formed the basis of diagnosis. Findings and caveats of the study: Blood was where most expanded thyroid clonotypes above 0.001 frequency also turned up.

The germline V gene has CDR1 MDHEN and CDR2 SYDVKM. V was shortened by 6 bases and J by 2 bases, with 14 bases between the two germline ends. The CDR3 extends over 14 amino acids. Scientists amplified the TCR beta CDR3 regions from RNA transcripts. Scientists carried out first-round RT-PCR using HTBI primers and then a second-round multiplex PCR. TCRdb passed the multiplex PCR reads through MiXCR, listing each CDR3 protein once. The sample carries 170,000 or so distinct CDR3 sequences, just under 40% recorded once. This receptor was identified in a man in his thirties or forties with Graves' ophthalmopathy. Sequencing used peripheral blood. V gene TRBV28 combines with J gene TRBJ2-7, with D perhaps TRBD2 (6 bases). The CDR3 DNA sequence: TGTGCCAGCAGACTACCGGGAGACACCTACGAGCAGTACTTC. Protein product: CASRLPGDTYEQYF.